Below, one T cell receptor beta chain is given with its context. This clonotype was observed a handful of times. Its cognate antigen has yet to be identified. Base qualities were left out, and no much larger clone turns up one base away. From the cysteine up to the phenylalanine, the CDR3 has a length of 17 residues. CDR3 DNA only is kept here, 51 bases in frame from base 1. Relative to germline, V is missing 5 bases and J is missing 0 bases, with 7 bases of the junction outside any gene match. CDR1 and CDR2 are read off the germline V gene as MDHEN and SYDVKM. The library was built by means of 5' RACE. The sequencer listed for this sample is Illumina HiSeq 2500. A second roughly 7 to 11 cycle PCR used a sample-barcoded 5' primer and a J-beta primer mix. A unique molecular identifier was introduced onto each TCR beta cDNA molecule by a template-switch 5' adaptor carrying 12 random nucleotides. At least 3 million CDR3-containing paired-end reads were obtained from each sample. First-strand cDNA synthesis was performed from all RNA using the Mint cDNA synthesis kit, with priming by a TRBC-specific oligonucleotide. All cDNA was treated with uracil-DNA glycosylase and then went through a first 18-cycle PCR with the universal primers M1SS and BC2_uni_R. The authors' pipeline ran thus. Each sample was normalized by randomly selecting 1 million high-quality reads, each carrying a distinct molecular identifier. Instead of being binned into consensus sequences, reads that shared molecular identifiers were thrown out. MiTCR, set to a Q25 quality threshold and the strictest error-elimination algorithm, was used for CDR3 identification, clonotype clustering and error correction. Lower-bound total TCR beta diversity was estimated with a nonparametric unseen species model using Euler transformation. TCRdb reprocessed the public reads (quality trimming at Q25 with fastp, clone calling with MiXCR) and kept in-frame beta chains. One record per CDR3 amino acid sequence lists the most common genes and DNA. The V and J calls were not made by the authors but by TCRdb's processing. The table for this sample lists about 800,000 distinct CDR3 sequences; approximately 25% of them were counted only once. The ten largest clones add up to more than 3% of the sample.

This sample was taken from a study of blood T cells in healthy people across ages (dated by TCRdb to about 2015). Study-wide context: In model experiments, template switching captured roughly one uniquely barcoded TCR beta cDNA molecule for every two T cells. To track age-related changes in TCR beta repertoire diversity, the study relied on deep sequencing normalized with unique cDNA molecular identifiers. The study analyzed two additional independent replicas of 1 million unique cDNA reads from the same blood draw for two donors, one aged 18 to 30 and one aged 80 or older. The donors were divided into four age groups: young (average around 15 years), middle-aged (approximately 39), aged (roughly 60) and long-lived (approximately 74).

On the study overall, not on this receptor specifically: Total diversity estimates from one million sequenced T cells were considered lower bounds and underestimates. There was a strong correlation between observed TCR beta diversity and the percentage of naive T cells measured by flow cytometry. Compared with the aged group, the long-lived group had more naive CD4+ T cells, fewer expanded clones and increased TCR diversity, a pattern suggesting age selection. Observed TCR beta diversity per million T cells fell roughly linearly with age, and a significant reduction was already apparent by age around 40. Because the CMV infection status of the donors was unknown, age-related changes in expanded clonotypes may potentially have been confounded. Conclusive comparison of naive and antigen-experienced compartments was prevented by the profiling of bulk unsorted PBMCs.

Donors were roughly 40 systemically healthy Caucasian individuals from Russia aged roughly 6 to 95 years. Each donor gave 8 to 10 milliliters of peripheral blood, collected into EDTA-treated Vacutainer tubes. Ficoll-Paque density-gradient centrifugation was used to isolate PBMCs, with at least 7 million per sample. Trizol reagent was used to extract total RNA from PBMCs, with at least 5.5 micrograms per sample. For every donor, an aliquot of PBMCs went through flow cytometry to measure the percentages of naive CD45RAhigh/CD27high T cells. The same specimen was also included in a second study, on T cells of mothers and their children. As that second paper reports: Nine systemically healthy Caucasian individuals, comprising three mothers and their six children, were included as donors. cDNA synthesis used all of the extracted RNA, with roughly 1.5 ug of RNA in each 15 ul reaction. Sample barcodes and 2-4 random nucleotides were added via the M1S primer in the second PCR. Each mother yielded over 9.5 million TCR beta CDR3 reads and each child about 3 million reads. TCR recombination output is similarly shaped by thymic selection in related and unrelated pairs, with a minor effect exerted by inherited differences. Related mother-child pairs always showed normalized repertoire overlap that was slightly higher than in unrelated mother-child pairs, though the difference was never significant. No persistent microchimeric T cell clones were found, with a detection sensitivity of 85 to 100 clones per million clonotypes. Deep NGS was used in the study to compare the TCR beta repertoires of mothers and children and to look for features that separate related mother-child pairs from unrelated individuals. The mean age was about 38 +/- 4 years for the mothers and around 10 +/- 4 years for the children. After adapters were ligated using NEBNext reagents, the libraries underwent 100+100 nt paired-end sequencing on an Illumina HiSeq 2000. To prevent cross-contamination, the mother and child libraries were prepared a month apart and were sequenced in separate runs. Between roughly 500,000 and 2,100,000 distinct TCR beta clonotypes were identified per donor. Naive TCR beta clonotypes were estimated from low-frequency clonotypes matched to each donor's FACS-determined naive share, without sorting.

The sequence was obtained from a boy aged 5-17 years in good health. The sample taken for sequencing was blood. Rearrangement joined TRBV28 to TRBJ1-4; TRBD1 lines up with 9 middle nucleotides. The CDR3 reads CASSTQGQGATNEKLFF. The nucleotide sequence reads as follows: TGTGCCAGCAGTACCCAGGGACAGGGCGCAACTAATGAAAAACTGTTTTTT.